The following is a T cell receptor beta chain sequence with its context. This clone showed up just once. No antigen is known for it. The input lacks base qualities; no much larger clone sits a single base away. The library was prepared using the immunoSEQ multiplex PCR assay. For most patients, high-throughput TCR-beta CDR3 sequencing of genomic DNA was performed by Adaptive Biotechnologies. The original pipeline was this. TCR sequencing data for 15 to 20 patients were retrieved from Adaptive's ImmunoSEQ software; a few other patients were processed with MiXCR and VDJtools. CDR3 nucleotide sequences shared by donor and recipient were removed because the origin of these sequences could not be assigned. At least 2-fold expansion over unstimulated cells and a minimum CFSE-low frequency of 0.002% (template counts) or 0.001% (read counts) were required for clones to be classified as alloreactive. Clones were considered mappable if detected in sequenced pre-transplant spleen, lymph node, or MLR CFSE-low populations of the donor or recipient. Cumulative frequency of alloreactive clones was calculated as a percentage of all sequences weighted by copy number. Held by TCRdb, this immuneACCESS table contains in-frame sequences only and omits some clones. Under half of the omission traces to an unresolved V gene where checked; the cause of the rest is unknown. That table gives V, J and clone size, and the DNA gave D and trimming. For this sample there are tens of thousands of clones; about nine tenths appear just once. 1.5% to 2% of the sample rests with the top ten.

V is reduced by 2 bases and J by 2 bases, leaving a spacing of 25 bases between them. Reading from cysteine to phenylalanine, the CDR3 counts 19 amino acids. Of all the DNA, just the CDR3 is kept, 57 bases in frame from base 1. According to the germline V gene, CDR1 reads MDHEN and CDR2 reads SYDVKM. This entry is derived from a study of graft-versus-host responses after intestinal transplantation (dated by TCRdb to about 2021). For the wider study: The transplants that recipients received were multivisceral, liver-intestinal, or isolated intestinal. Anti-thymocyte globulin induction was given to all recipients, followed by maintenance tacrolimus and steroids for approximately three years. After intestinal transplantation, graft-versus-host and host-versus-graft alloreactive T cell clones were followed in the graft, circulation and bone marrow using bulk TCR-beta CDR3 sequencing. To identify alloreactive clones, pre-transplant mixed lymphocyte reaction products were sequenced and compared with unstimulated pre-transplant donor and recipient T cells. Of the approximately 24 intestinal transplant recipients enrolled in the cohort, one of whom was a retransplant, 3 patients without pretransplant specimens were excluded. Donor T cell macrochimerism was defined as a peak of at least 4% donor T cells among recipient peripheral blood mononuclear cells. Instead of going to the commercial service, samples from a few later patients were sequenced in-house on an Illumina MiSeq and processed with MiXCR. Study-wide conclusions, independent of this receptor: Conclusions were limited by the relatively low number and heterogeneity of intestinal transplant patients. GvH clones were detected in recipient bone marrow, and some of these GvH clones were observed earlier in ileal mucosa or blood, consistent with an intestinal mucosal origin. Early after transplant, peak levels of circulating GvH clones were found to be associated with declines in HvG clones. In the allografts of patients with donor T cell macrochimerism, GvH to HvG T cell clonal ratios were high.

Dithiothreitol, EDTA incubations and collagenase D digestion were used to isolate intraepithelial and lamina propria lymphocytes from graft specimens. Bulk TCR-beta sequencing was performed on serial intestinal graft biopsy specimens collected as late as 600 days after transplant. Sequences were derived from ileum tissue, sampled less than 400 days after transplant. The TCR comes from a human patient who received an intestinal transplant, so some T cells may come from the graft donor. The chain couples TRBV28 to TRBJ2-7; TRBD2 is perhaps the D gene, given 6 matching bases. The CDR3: CASSLPSPKPGVRTYEQYF. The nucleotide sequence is TGTGCCAGCAGTTTACCCAGCCCAAAGCCGGGAGTGCGGACCTACGAGCAGTACTTC.